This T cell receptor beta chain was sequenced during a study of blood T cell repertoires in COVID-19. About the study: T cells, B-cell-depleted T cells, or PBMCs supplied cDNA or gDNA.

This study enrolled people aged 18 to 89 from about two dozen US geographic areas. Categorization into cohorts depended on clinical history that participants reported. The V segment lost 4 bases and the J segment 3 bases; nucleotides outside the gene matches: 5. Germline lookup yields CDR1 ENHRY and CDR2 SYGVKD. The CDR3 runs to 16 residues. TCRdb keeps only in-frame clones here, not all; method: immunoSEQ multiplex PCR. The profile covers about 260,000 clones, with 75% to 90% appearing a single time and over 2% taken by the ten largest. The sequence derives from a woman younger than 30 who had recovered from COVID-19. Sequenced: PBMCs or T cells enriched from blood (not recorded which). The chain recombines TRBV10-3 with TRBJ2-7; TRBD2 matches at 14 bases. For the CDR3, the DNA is TGTGCCATCAGTGGACTAGCGGGGGGGCCCCTCTACGAGCAGTACTTC. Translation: CAISGLAGGPLYEQYF.